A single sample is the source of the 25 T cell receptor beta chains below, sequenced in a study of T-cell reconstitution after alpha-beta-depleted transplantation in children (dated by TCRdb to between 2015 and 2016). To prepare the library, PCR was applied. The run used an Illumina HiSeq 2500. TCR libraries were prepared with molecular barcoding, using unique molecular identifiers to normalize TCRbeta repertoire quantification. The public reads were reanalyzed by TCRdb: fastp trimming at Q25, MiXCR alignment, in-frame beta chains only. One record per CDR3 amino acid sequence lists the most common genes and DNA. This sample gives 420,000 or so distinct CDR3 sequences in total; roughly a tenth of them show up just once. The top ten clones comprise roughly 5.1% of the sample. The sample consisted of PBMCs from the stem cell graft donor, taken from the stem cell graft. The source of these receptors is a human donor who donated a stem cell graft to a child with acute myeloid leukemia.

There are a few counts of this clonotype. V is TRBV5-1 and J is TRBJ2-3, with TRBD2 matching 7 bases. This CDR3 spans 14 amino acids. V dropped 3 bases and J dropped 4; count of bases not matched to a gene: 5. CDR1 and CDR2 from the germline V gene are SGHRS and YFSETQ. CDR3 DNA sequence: TGCGCCAGCAGCTCCCGGACTAGTTCAGATACGCAGTATTTT. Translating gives CASSSRTSSDTQYF.

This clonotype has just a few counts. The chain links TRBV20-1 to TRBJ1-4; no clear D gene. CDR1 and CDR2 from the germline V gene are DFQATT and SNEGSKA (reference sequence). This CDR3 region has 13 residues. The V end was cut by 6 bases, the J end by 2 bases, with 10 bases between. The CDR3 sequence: CSAPHGTNEKLFF. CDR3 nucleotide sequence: TGCAGTGCCCCTCACGGGACTAATGAAAAACTGTTTTTT.

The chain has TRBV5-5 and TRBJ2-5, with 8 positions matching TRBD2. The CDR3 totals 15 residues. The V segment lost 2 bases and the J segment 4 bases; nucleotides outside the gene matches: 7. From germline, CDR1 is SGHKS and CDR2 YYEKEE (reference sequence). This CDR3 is CASSLNSGIAETQYF. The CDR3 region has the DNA TGTGCCAGCAGCTTAAATAGCGGGATAGCAGAGACCCAGTACTTC.

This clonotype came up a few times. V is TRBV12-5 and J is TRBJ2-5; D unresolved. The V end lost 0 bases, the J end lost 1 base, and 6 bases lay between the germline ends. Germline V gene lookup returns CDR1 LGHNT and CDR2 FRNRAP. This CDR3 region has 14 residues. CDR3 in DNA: TGTGCTAGTGGTTTGGTAGGAGTCCAAGAGACCCAGTACTTC. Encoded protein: CASGLVGVQETQYF.

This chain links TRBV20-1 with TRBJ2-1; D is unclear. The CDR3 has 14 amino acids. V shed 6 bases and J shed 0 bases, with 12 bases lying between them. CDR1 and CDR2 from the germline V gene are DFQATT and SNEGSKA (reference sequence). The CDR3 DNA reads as TGCAGTGCCAACCGAGAAGACTCCTACAATGAGCAGTTCTTC. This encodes CSANREDSYNEQFF.

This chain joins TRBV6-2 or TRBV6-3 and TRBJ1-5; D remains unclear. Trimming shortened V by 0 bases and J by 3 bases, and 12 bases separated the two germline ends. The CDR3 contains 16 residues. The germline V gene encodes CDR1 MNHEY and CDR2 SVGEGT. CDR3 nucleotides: TGTGCCAGCAGTTACTCGAGTATCAGCACCAATCAGCCCCAGCATTTT. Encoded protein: CASSYSSISTNQPQHF.

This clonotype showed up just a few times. CDR3 bases: TGTGCCAGCAGTTACTCGGGGGGTAATTCACCCCTCCACTTT. Protein: CASSYSGGNSPLHF. V is TRBV6-5 and J is TRBJ1-6; the D gene is possibly TRBD1 (5 bases). The ends were cut back, 0 bases at V and 6 bases at J, with 6 bases in the middle. The germline CDR1 and CDR2 sequences are MNHEY and SVGAGI. CDR3 length: 14 amino acids.

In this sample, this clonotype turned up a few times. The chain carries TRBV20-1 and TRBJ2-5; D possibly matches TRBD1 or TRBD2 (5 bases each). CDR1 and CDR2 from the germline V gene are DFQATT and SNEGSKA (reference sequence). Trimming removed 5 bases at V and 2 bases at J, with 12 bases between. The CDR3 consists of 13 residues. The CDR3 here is CSALHWGQETQYF. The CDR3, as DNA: TGCAGTGCTTTACATTGGGGGCAAGAGACCCAGTACTTC.

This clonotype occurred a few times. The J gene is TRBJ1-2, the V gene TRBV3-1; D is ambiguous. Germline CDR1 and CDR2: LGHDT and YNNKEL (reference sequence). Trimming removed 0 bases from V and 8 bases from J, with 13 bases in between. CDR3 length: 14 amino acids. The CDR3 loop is CASSQERGLRGYTF. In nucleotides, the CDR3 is TGTGCCAGCAGCCAAGAGCGGGGTCTCCGCGGCTACACCTTC.

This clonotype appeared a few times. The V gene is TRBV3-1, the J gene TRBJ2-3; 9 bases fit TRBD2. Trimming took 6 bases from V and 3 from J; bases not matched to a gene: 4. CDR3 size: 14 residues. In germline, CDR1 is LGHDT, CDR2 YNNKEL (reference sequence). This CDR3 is CASSRLAETDTQYF. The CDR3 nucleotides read TGTGCCAGCAGTCGACTAGCGGAAACAGATACGCAGTATTTT.

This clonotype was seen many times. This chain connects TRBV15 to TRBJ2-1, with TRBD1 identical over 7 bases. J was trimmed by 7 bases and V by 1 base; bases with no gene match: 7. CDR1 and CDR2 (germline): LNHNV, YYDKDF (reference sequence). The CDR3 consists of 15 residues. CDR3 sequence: CATSRGGGEVNEQFF. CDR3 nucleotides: TGTGCCACCAGCAGAGGAGGGGGCGAGGTGAATGAGCAGTTCTTC.

In DNA, the CDR3 is TGTGCCAGCAGCTGGAGAACTGTTAATTCACCCCTCCACTTT. Amino acid sequence: CASSWRTVNSPLHF. This sequence joins TRBV5-6 and TRBJ1-6; D is unclear. V was shortened by 3 bases and J by 6 bases, with 10 bases between the two germline ends. Germline lookup yields CDR1 SGHDT and CDR2 YYEEEE. The CDR3 consists of 14 residues.

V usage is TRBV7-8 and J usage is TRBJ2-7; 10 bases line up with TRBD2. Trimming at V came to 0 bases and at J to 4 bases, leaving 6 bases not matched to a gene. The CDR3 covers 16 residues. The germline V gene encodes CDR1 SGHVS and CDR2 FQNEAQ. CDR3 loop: CASSLAGAGGGYEQYF. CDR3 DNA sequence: TGTGCCAGCAGCTTAGCCGGAGCGGGAGGGGGATACGAGCAGTACTTC.

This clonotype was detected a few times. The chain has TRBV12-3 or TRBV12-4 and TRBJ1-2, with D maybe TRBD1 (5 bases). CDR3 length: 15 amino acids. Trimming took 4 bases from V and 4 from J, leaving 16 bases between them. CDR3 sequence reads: CASSSLTTGLYGYTF. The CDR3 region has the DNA TGTGCCAGCAGTTCCCTGACTACAGGCCTCTATGGCTACACCTTC.

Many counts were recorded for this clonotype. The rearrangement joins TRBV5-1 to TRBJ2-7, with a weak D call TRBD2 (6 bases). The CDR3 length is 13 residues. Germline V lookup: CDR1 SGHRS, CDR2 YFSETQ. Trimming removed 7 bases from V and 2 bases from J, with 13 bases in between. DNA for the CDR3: TGCGCCAGCTCGGAGGACTACGCCTACGAGCAGTACTTC. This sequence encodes CASSEDYAYEQYF.

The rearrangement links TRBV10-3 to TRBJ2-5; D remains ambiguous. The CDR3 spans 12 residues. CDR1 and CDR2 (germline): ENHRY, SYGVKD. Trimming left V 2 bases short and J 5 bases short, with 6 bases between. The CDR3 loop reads CAISEIEETQYF. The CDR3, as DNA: TGTGCCATCAGTGAGATAGAGGAGACCCAGTACTTC.

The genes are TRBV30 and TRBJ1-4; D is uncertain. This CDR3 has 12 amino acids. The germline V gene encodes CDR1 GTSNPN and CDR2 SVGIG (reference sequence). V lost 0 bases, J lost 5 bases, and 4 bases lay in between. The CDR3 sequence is CAWSVRNEKLFF. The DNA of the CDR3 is TGTGCCTGGAGTGTACGAAATGAAAAACTGTTTTTT.

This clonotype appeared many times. The CDR3 sequence is CASSLGAGVVSPLHF. CDR3 coding DNA: TGCGCCAGCAGCTTGGGGGCAGGGGTGGTTTCACCCCTCCACTTT. J is TRBJ1-6 and V is TRBV5-1; TRBD1 is a possible D gene (6 bases). This CDR3 contains 15 residues. Germline CDR1 and CDR2: SGHRS and YFSETQ. Between the trimmed V and J ends, which lost 0 bases and 9 bases, there was a span of 13 bases.

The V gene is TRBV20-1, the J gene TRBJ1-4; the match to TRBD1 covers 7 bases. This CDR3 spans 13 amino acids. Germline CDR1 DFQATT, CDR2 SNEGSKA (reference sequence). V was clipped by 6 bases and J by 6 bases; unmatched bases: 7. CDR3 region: CSARNRGYEKLFF. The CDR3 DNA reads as TGCAGTGCAAGAAACAGGGGCTATGAAAAACTGTTTTTT.

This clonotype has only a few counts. The CDR3 is CAWSVPGIGYGYTF. The CDR3 DNA reads TGTGCCTGGAGTGTACCGGGAATCGGCTATGGCTACACCTTC. The V gene is TRBV30, the J gene TRBJ1-2; D gene uncertain. Trimming cost V 0 bases and J 4 bases, with 12 bases left between them. Germline V gene sequence: CDR1 GTSNPN, CDR2 SVGIG (reference sequence). The length of the CDR3 is 14 residues.

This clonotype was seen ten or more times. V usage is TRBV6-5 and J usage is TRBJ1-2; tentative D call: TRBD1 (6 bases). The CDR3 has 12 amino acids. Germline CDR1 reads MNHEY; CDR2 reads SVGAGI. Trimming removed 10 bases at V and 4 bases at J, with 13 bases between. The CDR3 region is CATNRESYGYTF. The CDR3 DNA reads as TGTGCCACCAACAGGGAATCCTATGGCTACACCTTC.

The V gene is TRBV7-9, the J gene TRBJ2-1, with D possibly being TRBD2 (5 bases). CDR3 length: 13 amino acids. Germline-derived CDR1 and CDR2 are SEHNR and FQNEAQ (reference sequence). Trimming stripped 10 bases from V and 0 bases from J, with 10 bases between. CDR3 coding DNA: TGTGCCACCGCGGGCGTCTCCTACAATGAGCAGTTCTTC. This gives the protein CATAGVSYNEQFF.

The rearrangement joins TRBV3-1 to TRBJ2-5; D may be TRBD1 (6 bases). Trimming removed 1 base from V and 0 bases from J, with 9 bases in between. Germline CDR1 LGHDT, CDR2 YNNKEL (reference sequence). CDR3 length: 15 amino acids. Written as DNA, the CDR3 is TGTGCCAGCAGCCAAGTGACAGGAAACCAAGAGACCCAGTACTTC. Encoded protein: CASSQVTGNQETQYF.

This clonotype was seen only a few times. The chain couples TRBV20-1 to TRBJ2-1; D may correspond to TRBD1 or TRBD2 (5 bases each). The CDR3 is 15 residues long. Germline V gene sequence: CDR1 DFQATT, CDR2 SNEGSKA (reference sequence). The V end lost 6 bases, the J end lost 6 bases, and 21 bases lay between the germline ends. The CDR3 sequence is CSAEPGLRGLNEQFF. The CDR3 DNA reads TGCAGTGCAGAGCCAGGGTTGAGAGGGCTCAATGAGCAGTTCTTC.

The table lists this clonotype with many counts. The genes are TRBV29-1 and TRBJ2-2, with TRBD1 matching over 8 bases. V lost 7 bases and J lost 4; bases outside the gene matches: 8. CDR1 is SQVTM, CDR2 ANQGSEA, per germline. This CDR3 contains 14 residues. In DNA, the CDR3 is TGCAGCGCCTATGGACAGGGCGGCACCGGGGAGCTGTTTTTT. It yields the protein CSAYGQGGTGELFF.